One T cell receptor beta chain is described in this entry. This clone has a single count. Its antigen has not been determined. Base qualities are not at hand, and no much larger clone is one base apart. The data stem from a study of T cell responses to AZD1222 COVID-19 vaccine (dated by TCRdb to the early 2020s). A note on the overall study: Because spike-specific TCR depth and breadth did not differ between the two schedules, AZD1222 recipients who got a second dose at roughly 4 weeks were pooled with those who got a second dose at roughly 12 weeks. A total of 233 trial participants underwent TCR sequencing, of whom 207 received two doses of AZD1222 and about 25 received two doses of the MenACWY control vaccine. Trial participants were enrolled by age into 18-55, 56-69 and 70-plus year subgroups, with around 150, 28 and 57 TCR-sequenced participants respectively. Findings and caveats that apply to the study as a whole: A significant rise in spike-specific TCR breadth and depth was observed after two AZD1222 doses relative to day 0 and relative to MenACWY recipients. No day 14 peak-response samples were available, so repertoires were characterized only after the peak T cell response. Epitopes outside the regions mutated in the B.1.351 and B.1.1.7 variants were reportedly recognized by nearly half of the unique spike-specific TCRs. Participants were mostly white British and included more females than males, and it was suggested by the authors that clonal diversity may have been underestimated. CD4 TCRs associated with the vaccine covered the entire spike protein, and the dominant responses were in regions 160-218 and 743-854. In the small 56-69-year group, the increase in depth fell short of significance, most likely because of low power. Conclusions about previously exposed vaccinees were limited because only six AZD1222 recipients were SARS-CoV-2 seropositive at baseline.

A distance of 7 bases separates the germline ends of V and J, which lose 2 bases and 8 bases respectively. The CDR3 contains 13 residues, cysteine and phenylalanine counted. The retained sequence is limited to the CDR3, 39 bases, with the frame set at the first base. According to the germline V gene, CDR1 reads MNHEY and CDR2 reads SVGAGI. The sample's time point label, decoded: baseline before first vaccination. Vaccinee samples came from UK trials COV001 and COV002, including a single-blind randomized controlled phase 2/3 trial of AZD1222 (ChAdOx1 nCoV-19) in healthy adults. For TCRbeta chain sequencing, PBMC samples were collected from trial participants at day 0 and at day 28 after the second dose. The CDR3 regions of human TCRbeta chains were analyzed by immunosequencing. The authors' analysis ran thus. Repertoire TCRs were matched against a reference library of SARS-CoV-2-specific TCRs generated with the MIRA antigen-specificity platform. Breadth meant the fraction of unique TCRs that were SARS-CoV-2-associated, whereas depth meant the fraction of total T cells that were SARS-CoV-2-associated. Using the MIRA data, each spike-specific TCR was assigned both to the spike region to which the TCR was reactive and to a CD4 or CD8 class. Log10-transformed breadth and depth values were compared by one-way ANOVA with Sidak's multiple comparisons tests. Sourced from immuneACCESS, this table was stored by TCRdb with only in-frame sequences that have V and J called. A share of the clones is absent; for the studies checked, an unresolved V gene accounts for under half, and the remainder has no known explanation. V, J and clone size derive from that table, while D and trimming were established from the DNA sequence. This sample is represented by roughly 170,000 clones; 90% to 95% of them were singletons. In total, the top ten clones hold around 0.96% of the sample.

The receptor chain draws on TRBV6-5 and TRBJ1-6; the D gene cannot be resolved reliably. The sequences come from peripheral blood, collected on day 0 of AZD1222 vaccination. The clonotype originates from an adult in good health. The encoded CDR3 is CASSYGVDSPLHF. The sequenced DNA is TGTGCCAGCAGTTACGGAGTCGATTCACCCCTCCACTTT.